This T cell receptor beta chain was identified in a study of control samples from healthy donors and cancer patients. CDR1 SGHNT and CDR2 YENEEA come from the germline V gene. The CDR3 has 13 residues. V was pared by 1 base and J by 6 bases, with 9 bases between. Assay: immunoSEQ multiplex PCR; the TCRdb copy retains only in-frame clones and omits some. The sample lists about 230,000 clones; approximately 80% were seen once. Material: PBMCs. The chain links TRBV11-3 to TRBJ1-1; a possible D gene is TRBD1 (5 bases). The TCR was taken from a woman aged 60-75 years with lung cancer. Here the CDR3 reads CASSLVSGSEAFF. CDR3 in DNA: TGTGCCAGCAGCTTAGTATCAGGGTCTGAAGCTTTCTTT. The full variable domain, rest sourced from reference TRBV11-3 and TRBJ1-1, is EAGVVQSPRYKIIEKKQPVAFWCNPISGHNTLYWYLQNLGQGPELLIRYENEEAVDDSQLPKDRFSAERLKGVDSTLKIQPAELGDSAVYLCASSLVSGSEAFFGQGTRLTVV.